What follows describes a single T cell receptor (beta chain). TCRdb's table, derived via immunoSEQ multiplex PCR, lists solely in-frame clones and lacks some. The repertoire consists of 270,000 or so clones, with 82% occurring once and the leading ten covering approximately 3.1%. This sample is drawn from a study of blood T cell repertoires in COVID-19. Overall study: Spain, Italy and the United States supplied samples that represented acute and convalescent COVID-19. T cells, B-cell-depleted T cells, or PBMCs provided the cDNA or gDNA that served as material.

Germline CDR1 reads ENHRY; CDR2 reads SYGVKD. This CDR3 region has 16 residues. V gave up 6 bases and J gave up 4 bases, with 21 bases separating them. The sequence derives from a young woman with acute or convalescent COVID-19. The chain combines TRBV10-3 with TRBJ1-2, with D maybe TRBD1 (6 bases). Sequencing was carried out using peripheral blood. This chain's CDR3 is CAISPPRDTTSYGYTF. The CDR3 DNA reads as TGTGCCATCAGCCCTCCCCGGGACACTACTTCCTATGGCTACACCTTC.